Following are 18 T cell receptor beta chains from one sample sequenced in a study of shared clonotypes between healthy human individuals (dated by TCRdb to 2020 to 2022). Libraries were constructed by the immunoSEQ multiplex PCR assay. Held by TCRdb, this immuneACCESS table contains in-frame sequences only and omits some clones. Under half of the omission traces to an unresolved V gene where checked; the cause of the rest is unknown. This sample gives over 2,000,000 clones in total; about 94% of them show up just once. Of the sample, around 1.8% falls within the top ten clones. CD8 naive samples consisted of CD45RO-negative cells that were positively selected for CCR7, yielding a CD45RA+CCR7+ population without TemRA cells. Sequencing was performed on naive CD8+ T cells from PBMCs. Explained via the paper, the cell subset or site label denotes: CD45RA+CCR7+. Receptors originate from a man aged 18 to 29 in good health. Some clones in this sample may be carry-over from other donors' samples.

The chain links TRBV5-4 to TRBJ1-2; a weak D match, TRBD1 (6 bases). Trimming stripped 4 bases from V and 4 bases from J, with 8 bases between. CDR1 and CDR2 from the germline V gene are SGHNT and YYREEE (reference sequence). This CDR3 is 12 amino acids long. CDR3 sequence: CASSETGYGYTF. In DNA form, the CDR3 reads TGTGCCAGCAGCGAGACAGGCTATGGCTACACCTTC.

This clone has a single count. J is TRBJ1-2 and V is TRBV5-6; D not resolved. Germline V gives CDR1 SGHDT, CDR2 YYEEEE. The CDR3 covers 14 residues. V was trimmed by 0 bases and J by 3 bases, leaving 9 bases between them. The CDR3 loop reads CASSLGMVDYGYTF. CDR3 coding DNA: TGTGCCAGCAGCTTGGGGATGGTGGACTATGGCTACACCTTC.

The rearrangement links TRBV14 to TRBJ2-7, with 8 bases matching TRBD1. CDR1 SGHDN and CDR2 FVKESK come from the germline V gene. The CDR3 runs 16 residues. Losses at the gene ends were 5 bases for V and 4 bases for J; bases not matched to a gene: 13. The CDR3, as DNA: TGTGCCAGCAGCAGCCAGTACGGACAGGGACGATACGAGCAGTACTTC. As protein: CASSSQYGQGRYEQYF.

CDR3 nucleotide sequence: TGTGCCAGCAGCCCCGCGGCTAGCGGAAACACCGGGGAGCTGTTTTTT. Translation: CASSPAASGNTGELFF. The V call is TRBV7-8, the J call TRBJ2-2; 7 positions agree with TRBD2. Unmatched junction bases numbered 8, after V lost 5 bases and J lost 2 bases. Per the germline V gene, CDR1 is SGHVS and CDR2 is FQNEAQ. The CDR3 totals 16 residues. The variable domain in full, completed from reference TRBV7-8 and TRBJ2-2, reads GAGVSQSPRYKVAKRGQDVALRCDPISGHVSLFWYQQALGQGPEFLTYFQNEAQLDKSGLPSDRFFAERPEGSVSTLKIQRTQQEDSAVYLCASSPAASGNTGELFFGEGSRLTVL.

The chain is built from TRBV7-8 and TRBJ2-7, with D possibly being TRBD1 (7 bases). The CDR3 consists of 15 residues. V was shortened by 0 bases and J by 4 bases, with 13 bases between the two germline ends. CDR1 SGHVS and CDR2 FQNEAQ come from the germline V gene. CDR3: CASSLAGQGGYEQYF. CDR3 nucleotides: TGTGCCAGCAGCTTAGCGGGCCAGGGGGGATACGAGCAGTACTTC.

The chain recombines TRBV6-6 with TRBJ2-7; no definite D call. The V gene's germline CDR1 is MNHNY and CDR2 SVGAGI (reference sequence). The CDR3 runs to 13 residues. Between the trimmed V and J ends, which lost 6 bases and 7 bases, there was a span of 16 bases. The CDR3, as DNA: TGTGCCAGCAGGGAGCCGGGTGTATATGAGCAGTACTTC. This encodes CASREPGVYEQYF.

The chain joins TRBV2 to TRBJ1-2, with a tentative D call TRBD1 (5 bases). V gave up 6 bases and J gave up 4 bases, with 15 bases separating them. The CDR3 is 14 residues long. The germline V gene has CDR1 SNHLY and CDR2 FYNNEI. The CDR3 nucleotides read TGTGCCAGCAGGGGGCCTGGGAGATCCTATGGCTACACCTTC. This gives the protein CASRGPGRSYGYTF. The full variable domain, with the rest looked up from reference TRBV2 and TRBJ1-2, is EPEVTQTPSHQVTQMGQEVILRCVPISNHLYFYWYRQILGQKVEFLVSFYNNEISEKSEIFDDQFSVERPDGSNFTLKIRSTKLEDSAMYFCASRGPGRSYGYTFGSGTRLTVV.

About this clone: Other DNA sequences in the sample encode the same CDR3. This rearrangement joins TRBV4-3 to TRBJ2-3; 16 positions agree with TRBD2. The CDR3 extends over 16 amino acids. V lost 3 bases and J lost 4; bases outside the gene matches: 1. Germline CDR1 LGHNA, CDR2 YSLEER. The CDR3 DNA reads TGCGCCAGCAGCCAGGGACTAGCGGGAGGGCCAGATACGCAGTATTTT. Translating it yields CASSQGLAGGPDTQYF.

As for this clone: Other DNA sequences in this sample translate to the same CDR3. The chain combines TRBV7-9 with TRBJ2-1; D is unclear. There are 13 residues in the CDR3. With 0 bases removed from V and 6 bases from J, the gap between germline ends came to 6 bases. In germline, CDR1 is SEHNR, CDR2 FQNEAQ (reference sequence). The CDR3 DNA reads as TGTGCCAGCAGCTTAGCGGGGTCCAATGAGCAGTTCTTC. Its translation: CASSLAGSNEQFF.

The rearrangement joins TRBV6-5 to TRBJ1-1, with TRBD1 matching over 8 bases. V dropped 2 bases and J dropped 3; count of bases not matched to a gene: 5. The CDR3 contains 15 residues. Germline V gives CDR1 MNHEY, CDR2 SVGAGI. CDR3 nucleotides: TGTGCCAGCAGTTACGGGGGACAGGCCTACACTGAAGCTTTCTTT. It encodes CASSYGGQAYTEAFF.

V gene TRBV27 combines with J gene TRBJ2-7; possible D gene TRBD2, 5 bases. The germline gives CDR1 MNHEY, CDR2 SMNVEV (reference sequence). V was clipped by 1 base and J by 0 bases, with 10 bases between them. The CDR3 is 15 residues long. CDR3 in DNA: TGTGCCAGCAGTTTATTCGGGATGAGCTCCTACGAGCAGTACTTC. It is translated as CASSLFGMSSYEQYF.

In nucleotides, the CDR3 is TGTGCCAGCAGCTTAGGTGGGACAGGGGGCTATGGCTACACCTTC. Translated, it gives CASSLGGTGGYGYTF. The V and J genes are TRBV11-2 and TRBJ1-2, with 11 nucleotides matching TRBD1. V was clipped by 1 base and J by 4 bases; unmatched bases: 2. The CDR3 totals 15 residues. Germline V CDR1 and CDR2: SGHAT, FQNNGV.

The genes are TRBV7-8 and TRBJ1-4; unclear D gene. The germline CDR1 and CDR2 sequences are SGHVS and FQNEAQ. This CDR3 is built from 15 residues. V gave up 4 bases and J gave up 0 bases, with 9 bases separating them. In DNA, the CDR3 is TGTGCCAGCAGCTCATCAGGCACAACTAATGAAAAACTGTTTTTT. This translates into CASSSSGTTNEKLFF. Complete variable domain (other parts from reference TRBV7-8 and TRBJ1-4): GAGVSQSPRYKVAKRGQDVALRCDPISGHVSLFWYQQALGQGPEFLTYFQNEAQLDKSGLPSDRFFAERPEGSVSTLKIQRTQQEDSAVYLCASSSSGTTNEKLFFGSGTQLSVL.

This chain uses TRBV7-9 with TRBJ2-5; D is possibly TRBD1 or TRBD2 (5 bases each). CDR1 and CDR2 from the germline V gene are SEHNR and FQNEAQ (reference sequence). The CDR3 is made up of 14 amino acids. Trimming shortened V by 1 base and J by 8 bases, and 14 bases separated the two germline ends. CDR3 residues: CASSLGGDGGTQYF. DNA for the CDR3: TGTGCCAGCAGCTTAGGGGGTGATGGGGGAACCCAGTACTTC.

V is TRBV5-1 and J is TRBJ2-1; 9 bases fit TRBD1. Germline V CDR1 and CDR2: SGHRS, YFSETQ. V was clipped by 1 base and J by 4 bases; unmatched bases: 3. The CDR3 covers 15 residues. CDR3 DNA: TGCGCCAGCAGCTTGAAGGGACAGGGTTACAATGAGCAGTTCTTC. Amino acid sequence: CASSLKGQGYNEQFF. Full variable domain (outside the CDR3, taken from reference TRBV5-1 and TRBJ2-1): KAGVTQTPRYLIKTRGQQVTLSCSPISGHRSVSWYQQTPGQGLQFLFEYFSETQRNKGNFPGRFSGRQFSNSRSEMNVSTLELGDSALYLCASSLKGQGYNEQFFGPGTRLTVL.

This clone was seen once. The V and J genes are TRBV6-5 and TRBJ1-5; no firm D call. CDR3 length: 15 residues. The V end was cut by 6 bases, the J end by 4 bases, with 16 bases between. Germline CDR1 MNHEY, CDR2 SVGAGI. CDR3 nucleotides: TGTGCCAGCAGGGAGAGGCGAACCGGTAATCAGCCCCAGCATTTT. This translates into CASRERRTGNQPQHF.

CDR3 sequence: CATEGVAGREQYF. The CDR3 DNA follows: TGTGCCACCGAGGGGGTAGCGGGACGCGAGCAGTACTTC. This rearrangement joins TRBV19 to TRBJ2-7, with 8 bases that match TRBD2. Germline lookup yields CDR1 LNHDA and CDR2 SQIVND (reference sequence). The CDR3 length is 13 residues. V trimming: 10 bases; J trimming: 6 bases; junction bases outside the gene matches: 11.

V usage is TRBV27 and J usage is TRBJ2-1, with 7 bases aligning to TRBD2. This CDR3 has 17 amino acids. V shed 5 bases and J 0 bases; nucleotides not matched to a gene: 10. Germline CDR1 reads MNHEY; CDR2 reads SMNVEV (reference sequence). The CDR3, as DNA: TGTGCCAGCAGTACAATAACGGGAGGTGGCTCCTACAATGAGCAGTTCTTC. Protein sequence: CASSTITGGGSYNEQFF.